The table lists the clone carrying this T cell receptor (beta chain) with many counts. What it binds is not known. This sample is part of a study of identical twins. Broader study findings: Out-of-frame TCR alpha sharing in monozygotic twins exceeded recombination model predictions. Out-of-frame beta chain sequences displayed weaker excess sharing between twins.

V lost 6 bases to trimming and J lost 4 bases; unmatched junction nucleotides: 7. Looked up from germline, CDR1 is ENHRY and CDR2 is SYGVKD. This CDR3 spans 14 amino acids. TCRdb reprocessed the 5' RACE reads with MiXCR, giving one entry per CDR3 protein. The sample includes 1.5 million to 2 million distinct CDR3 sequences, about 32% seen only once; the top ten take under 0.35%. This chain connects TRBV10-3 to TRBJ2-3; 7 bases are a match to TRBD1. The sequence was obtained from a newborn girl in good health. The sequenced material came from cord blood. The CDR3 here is CAIRETGSADTQYF. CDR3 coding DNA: TGTGCCATCAGAGAGACAGGGTCGGCAGATACGCAGTATTTT.